This passage covers 2 T cell receptor beta chains from one sample sequenced in a study of identical twins. TCRdb re-called the 5' RACE reads with MiXCR, one entry per CDR3 protein. The sample yields about 200,000 distinct CDR3 sequences, 6.5% seen once. A further study also used this sample, focusing on T cells expressing NK-cell markers.

The specimen was CD8+ T cells sorted from blood. All receptors derive from a woman aged 18-29 years in good health.

The V call is TRBV4-3, the J call TRBJ2-7, with 7 nucleotides matching TRBD2. The ends lost 1 base at V and 0 bases at J; junction bases unmatched: 3. This CDR3 is 15 amino acids long. CDR1 and CDR2 from the germline V gene are LGHNA and YSLEER. Here the CDR3 DNA reads TGCGCCAGCAGCCAAGGCCGGGACTACTCCTACGAGCAGTACTTC. This translates into CASSQGRDYSYEQYF.

V is TRBV12-3 or TRBV12-4 and J is TRBJ1-1, with TRBD1 identical over 9 bases. Losses at the gene ends were 7 bases for V and 11 bases for J; bases not matched to a gene: 14. The length of the CDR3 is 14 residues. The CDR3 region is CASTQRWDRVGAFF. CDR3 coding DNA: TGTGCCAGCACCCAACGGTGGGACAGGGTAGGTGCTTTCTTT.